This TCR beta chain was sequenced in a study of cytomegalovirus exposure and HLA in healthy donors. General study findings and limits: A prior analysis recorded that most TCR beta V segments were productive about 90% or about 30% of the time. Equally common other TCR beta chains were less clonally expanded than HLA-associated ones, a later analysis found. CMV serostatus was the sole immune exposure data available. A later analysis found TCR association rates differed by HLA locus, highest for DRB1 and lowest for HLA-C.

The CDR3 consists of 15 residues. V was cut by 7 bases and J by 0 bases, with 13 bases left in between. CDR1 and CDR2 (germline): SNHLY, FYNNEI. Regarding this clone: Antigen specificity is unknown.

Vbeta (60) and Jbeta (13) primers were used in the PCR. Only in-frame clones appear in the TCRdb table, and some are missing; sequencing was by immunoSEQ multiplex PCR. This table holds 150,000 to 200,000 clones, 75% to 80% found once. The sequenced material came from PBMCs. The chain has TRBV2 and TRBJ2-1, with D maybe TRBD1 (6 bases). This TCR derives from a female donor in good health and CMV-seronegative. CDR3 protein: CASTPGHRSYNEQFF. In nucleotides, the CDR3 is TGTGCCAGCACCCCGGGACACCGCTCCTACAATGAGCAGTTCTTC.